This T cell receptor beta chain emerged from a study of OX40 agonist ivuxolimab in advanced cancers. Study information: Ivuxolimab, an antibody acting as an agonist of OX40 (CD134), was used to treat patients. Partial responses were achieved by three patients, one with hepatocellular carcinoma and two with cutaneous melanoma. General observations from the study: CD4+ T cells averaged fewer expanded clones than CD8+ T cells.

In regard to this clone: Its antigen is currently unknown.

Assay: immunoSEQ multiplex PCR; the TCRdb copy retains only in-frame clones and omits some. The sample yields about 51,000 clones, 85% to 90% seen once. This sequence was found in an adult with an advanced solid tumor such as melanoma, head and neck, liver or kidney cancer. The sequenced sample was CD4+ or CD8+ T cells sorted from blood, obtained in a trial of the OX40 agonist ivuxolimab.

The chain's CDR3 is CASSLAASGQGNIQYF. The CDR3 DNA follows: TGCGCCAGCAGCTTGGCCGCGTCAGGGCAAGGAAACATTCAGTACTTC. V and J are TRBV5-1 and TRBJ2-4; the D gene is possibly TRBD1 (5 bases). The CDR3 is made up of 16 amino acids. With 0 bases removed from V and 6 bases from J, the gap between germline ends came to 16 bases. Per germline, CDR1 SGHRS and CDR2 YFSETQ.